This record looks at one T cell receptor beta chain sequence and its context. Profiling relied on immunoSEQ multiplex PCR, and the TCRdb table lists in-frame clones only, not all of them. The sample lists roughly 180,000 clones, more than 70% occurring once. These data come from a study of blood T cell repertoires in COVID-19. This CDR3 spans 14 amino acids. Germline CDR1 is ENHRY and CDR2 is SYGVKD. Trimming cost V 2 bases and J 4 bases, with 9 bases left between them. The rearrangement uses TRBV10-3 and TRBJ1-5; unclear D gene. The source material was peripheral blood. The sequence came from a woman in her sixties with acute or convalescent COVID-19. The CDR3 protein is CAISEPGNNQPQHF. For the CDR3, the DNA is TGTGCCATCAGTGAGCCGGGGAATAATCAGCCCCAGCATTTT.